The T cell receptor (beta chain) under discussion was sequenced for a study of beta chain features in type 1 diabetes. TCRB transcripts that were expressed got sequenced, as all of the isolated RNA had been reverse transcribed. Profiled with immunoSEQ multiplex PCR; TCRdb holds only in-frame clones, not every one. The sample yields approximately 100,000 clones, 30% to 40% seen once. This clone was observed a few times. V shed 4 bases, J shed 3 bases, and the junction held 4 bases outside the gene matches. Germline lookup yields CDR1 SEHNR and CDR2 FQNEAQ (reference sequence). This CDR3 contains 15 residues. By way of CD45RO/CCR7/CD25/CD127/CD95/CD27, the CD4+ regulatory, stem cell-like memory, central memory and naive cells were sorted.

The genes are TRBV7-9 and TRBJ2-2; 8 bases line up with TRBD2. The sequenced sample consisted of stem cell memory CD4+ T cells from blood. The receptor was isolated from a woman aged 18-30 years in good health. CDR3 in amino acids: CASSSSGRDTGELFF. The CDR3 DNA is TGTGCCAGCAGCTCCAGCGGGAGAGACACCGGGGAGCTGTTTTTT.